The clone carrying this T cell receptor beta chain was detected only a few times. Sequencing targeted expressed TCRB transcripts, as all isolated RNA had been reverse transcribed. Assay: immunoSEQ multiplex PCR; the TCRdb copy retains only in-frame clones and omits some. The sample lists 390,000 or so clones; approximately 15% were seen once. The data were taken from a study of beta chain features in type 1 diabetes. Losses at the gene ends were 7 bases for V and 3 bases for J; bases not matched to a gene: 9. This CDR3 is 14 amino acids long. Germline V gene data show CDR1 as SQVTM and CDR2 as ANQGSEA.

The sample consisted of naive CD4+ T cells from blood. The sequence came from a man aged 25-45 years in good health. The V gene is TRBV29-1, the J gene TRBJ2-5, with 9 bases fitting TRBD1. CDR3: CSGTTGGVEETQYF. The CDR3 region has the DNA TGCAGCGGTACGACAGGGGGAGTTGAAGAGACCCAGTACTTC.